This T cell receptor (beta chain) was identified during a study of vaccination and CD4 T cells after COVID-19. Study information: Post-COVID draws came a median around 100 days after diagnosis (range 35 to 161). Each control culture was treated with a CEFX pool, an HIV-1 Nef pool, or no peptide.

The Oncomine TCR Beta short-read assay sequenced DNA from cultured CD4+ T cells. From cultured CD4+ T cells, genomic DNA was extracted. TCRdb re-called the PCR reads with MiXCR, one entry per CDR3 protein. The sample shows approximately 9,800 distinct CDR3 sequences, 33% of them seen only once. Germline V gene data show CDR1 as SEHNR and CDR2 as FQNEAQ (reference sequence). Trimming removed 5 bases from V and 4 bases from J, with 14 bases in between. The CDR3 totals 14 residues. A few counts support this clonotype. Its antigen is undetermined. The treatment: approximately 9-day PBMC culture with coronavirus spike peptide pools or control peptides (ViraFEST assay). According to the study, CD4+ T cells from the unexposed donor were gathered ahead of the COVID-19 pandemic (2011-2018). ViraFEST used peptide pools to expand antigen-specific T cells before TCR sequencing. Four cold-coronavirus spikes and SARS-CoV-2 S/N served to probe CD4+ T cells taken from unexposed donors, cells permitting.

The sequence was collected from a human donor in good health. V gene TRBV7-9 combines with J gene TRBJ1-1; D might be TRBD1 (5 bases). Material for sequencing was CD4+ T cells from blood, cultured in vitro. The CDR3 reads CASSLEGPSTEAFF. In DNA, the CDR3 is TGTGCCAGCAGCCTAGAGGGGCCCAGCACTGAAGCTTTCTTT. The whole variable domain, remainder taken from reference TRBV7-9 and TRBJ1-1, is DTGVSQNPRHKITKRGQNVTFRCDPISEHNRLYWYRQTLGQGPEFLTYFQNEAQLEKSRLLSDRFSAERPKGSFSTLEIQRTEQGDSAMYLCASSLEGPSTEAFFGQGTRLTVV.